This is a list of T cell receptor beta chains from one sample in a study of blood T cells in healthy people across ages. In TCRdb, the 5' RACE reads were re-called with MiXCR into one record per CDR3 protein. The data show about 760,000 distinct CDR3 sequences, approximately 25% seen once. These sequences were also reported in another study, on T cells of mothers and their children.

Sequencing was done on a sample of blood. These receptors were collected from a boy between 10 and 17 years old in good health. Both conserved end residues are part of each CDR3. D genes are given only for firm matches. The size entry is marked missing in some rows and otherwise reads once, few, many or a size class.

>13|NA|few|TRBJ2-5|TRBV6-4
TGTGCCAGCAGTGTCAATTCATTAGAGACCCAGTACTTC
CASSVNSLETQYF
>15|TRBD2|few|TRBJ2-1|TRBV5-1
TGCGCCAGCAGCTTCATCGGGGGGGCCCCCAATGAGCAGTTCTTC
CASSFIGGAPNEQFF
>15|NA|few|TRBJ2-3|TRBV29-1
TGCAGCGTTGGGCTGAGGGGTGGGCGGACAGATACGCAGTATTTT
CSVGLRGGRTDTQYF
>15|TRBD1|NA|TRBJ1-2|TRBV7-2
TGTGCCAGCAGCCCGGGGACAGTACTTAACTATGGCTACACCTTC
CASSPGTVLNYGYTF
>15|NA|few|TRBJ2-7|TRBV28
TGTGCCAGCAGTCGGTGGGGGACGGTGGACTACGAGCAGTACTTC
CASSRWGTVDYEQYF
>15|TRBD1|NA|TRBJ2-5|TRBV5-1
TGCGCCAGCAACCTAGACAGGGGGCTGGGGGAGACCCATTACTTC
CASNLDRGLGETHYF
>14|TRBD1|few|TRBJ1-2|TRBV20-1
TGCAGTGCTCCCTGGACAGGGGCTAACTATGGCTACACCTTC
CSAPWTGANYGYTF
>18|TRBD1|NA|TRBJ2-2|TRBV4-3
TGCGCCAGCAGCCAAGATGCGGCTGGGACAGCTAACACCGGGGAGCTGTTTTTT
CASSQDAAGTANTGELFF
>18|TRBD2|NA|TRBJ2-7|TRBV20-1
TGCAGTGCTAGAGATTTTCAAGCGGCTAGCGGGGGCCTTAGTGAGCAGTACTTC
CSARDFQAASGGLSEQYF
>15|NA|NA|TRBJ1-1|TRBV5-6
TGTGCCAGCAGCACCGGATTGGCGGGCGGCACTGAAGCTTTCTTT
CASSTGLAGGTEAFF
>15|TRBD1|NA|TRBJ2-7|TRBV6-6
TGTGCCAGCAGTATAACCGGGACAGGGAGTTACGAGCAGTACTTC
CASSITGTGSYEQYF
>16|TRBD2|few|TRBJ2-1|TRBV7-2
TGTGCCAGCAGCTTAGCGGGGGGACTAGCGTTCAATGAGCAGTTCTTC
CASSLAGGLAFNEQFF
>13|TRBD1|few|TRBJ2-1|TRBV20-1
TGCAGTGCTAGAGTTACAGGGGGCGATGAGCAGTTCTTC
CSARVTGGDEQFF
>12|NA|NA|TRBJ1-2|TRBV28
TGTGCCAGCAGCCCAGGGGTTTATGGCTACACCTTC
CASSPGVYGYTF
>13|NA|NA|TRBJ2-5|TRBV7-2
TGTGCCAGCAGCTTAGATACCCAGGGGACGCAGTACTTC
CASSLDTQGTQYF
>13|NA|NA|TRBJ2-7|TRBV3-1
TGTGCCAGCAGCCAAGGGTGGGACTCCGAGCAGTACTTC
CASSQGWDSEQYF
>15|TRBD1|NA|TRBJ1-1|TRBV15
TGTGCCACCAGCAGAGATGGGGCAGGGGGCACTGAAGCTTTCTTT
CATSRDGAGGTEAFF
>13|NA|NA|TRBJ1-5|TRBV29-1
TGCAGCGTTGGGTCAGGGGGCAATCAGCCCCAGCATTTT
CSVGSGGNQPQHF